This TCR beta chain appears in the sequencing data of a study of patients and donors after allogeneic stem cell transplantation. Trimming stripped 0 bases from V and 1 base from J, with 6 bases between. The CDR3 consists of 15 residues. Germline assignment: CDR1 SGHVS and CDR2 FQNEAQ. TCRdb analysed the RT-PCR reads with MiXCR anew, one entry per CDR3 protein. The top ten hold around 35% of the sample, which has 150,000 to 250,000 distinct CDR3 sequences, about 40% seen once. V gene TRBV7-8 combines with J gene TRBJ2-2; the D gene is possibly TRBD1 (6 bases). Input material: blood, either unsorted or a sorted T cell fraction (not recorded which). This receptor was taken from a human donor who was either an allogeneic HSCT recipient or a stem cell or donor lymphocyte infusion donor (not recorded which). It is not recorded whose cells these are; they may come from a transplant donor. The CDR3, as DNA: TGTGCCAGCAGCTTAGCGACAGGGAACACCGGGGAGCTGTTTTTT. It translates to CASSLATGNTGELFF.